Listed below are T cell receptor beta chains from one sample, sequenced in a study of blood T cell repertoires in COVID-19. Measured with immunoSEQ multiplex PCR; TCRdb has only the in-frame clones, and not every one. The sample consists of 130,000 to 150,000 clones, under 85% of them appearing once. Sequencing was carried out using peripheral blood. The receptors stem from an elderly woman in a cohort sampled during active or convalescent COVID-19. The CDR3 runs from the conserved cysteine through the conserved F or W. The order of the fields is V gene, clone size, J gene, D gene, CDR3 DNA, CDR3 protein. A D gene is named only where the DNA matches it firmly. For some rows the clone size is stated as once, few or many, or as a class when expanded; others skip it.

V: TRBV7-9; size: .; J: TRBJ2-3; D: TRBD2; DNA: TGTGCCAGCAGCTTATTCGGGGGGGCCACAGATACGCAGTATTTT; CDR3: CASSLFGGATDTQYF
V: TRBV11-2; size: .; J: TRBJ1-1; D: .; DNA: TGTGCCAGCAGCTTAGGAGGGATCGGCACTGAAGCTTTCTTT; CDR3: CASSLGGIGTEAFF
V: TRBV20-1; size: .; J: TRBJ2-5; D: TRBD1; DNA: TGCAGTGCTAGTGATTACGGGACAGGTAGATCCCAGTACTTC; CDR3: CSASDYGTGRSQYF
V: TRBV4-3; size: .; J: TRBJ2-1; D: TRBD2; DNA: TGCGCCAGCAGCCAAGAGTGGATTATAGGACTAGCGGTAAATGAGCAGTTCTTC; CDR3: CASSQEWIIGLAVNEQFF
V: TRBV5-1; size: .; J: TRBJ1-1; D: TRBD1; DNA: TGCGCCAGCACGGGCGGGCTAGGGACAGTCATGAACACTGAAGCTTTCTTT; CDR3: CASTGGLGTVMNTEAFF
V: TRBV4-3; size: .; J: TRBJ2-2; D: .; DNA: TGCGCCAGCAGCCTGATCCAGGGGTCGGACACCGGGGAGCTGTTTTTT; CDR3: CASSLIQGSDTGELFF
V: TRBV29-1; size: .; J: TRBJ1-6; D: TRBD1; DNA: TGCAGCGTTGGGGACAGTACCAATTCACCCCTCCACTTT; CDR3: CSVGDSTNSPLHF
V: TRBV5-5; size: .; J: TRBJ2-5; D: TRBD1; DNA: TGTGCCAGCAGCTTGGAACAGGGGGCGCGTCAAGAGACCCAGTACTTC; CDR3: CASSLEQGARQETQYF
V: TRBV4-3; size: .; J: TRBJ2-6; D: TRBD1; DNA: TGCGCCAGCAGCCAAGATTGGACAGGGACTTTCTCTGGGGCCAACGTCCTGACTTTC; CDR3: CASSQDWTGTFSGANVLTF
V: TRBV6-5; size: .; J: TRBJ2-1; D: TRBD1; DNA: TGTGCCAGCTCGAGGGGCAGGGGGTTTAACAATGAGCAGTTCTTC; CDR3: CASSRGRGFNNEQFF
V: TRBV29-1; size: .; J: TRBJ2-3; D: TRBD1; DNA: TGCAGCGCCGACAGGGACACAGATACGCAGTATTTT; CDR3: CSADRDTDTQYF
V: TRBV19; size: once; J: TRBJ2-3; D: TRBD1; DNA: TGTGCCAGTAGTTCGACAGGGTTTGCGCAGTATTTT; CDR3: CASSSTGFAQYF
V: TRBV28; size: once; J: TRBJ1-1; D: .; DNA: TGTGCCAGCAGTAAATCGATAGGGGTTCAGGCTTTCTTT; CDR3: CASSKSIGVQAFF
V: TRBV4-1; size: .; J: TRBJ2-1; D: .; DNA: TGCGCCAGCAGCCAACGATTCGCACGGAGCTCCTACAATGAGCAGTTCTTC; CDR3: CASSQRFARSSYNEQFF
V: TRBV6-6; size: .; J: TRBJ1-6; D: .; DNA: TGTGCCAGCACCCGGGGGGACCTCCATTCACCCCTCCACTTT; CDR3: CASTRGDLHSPLHF
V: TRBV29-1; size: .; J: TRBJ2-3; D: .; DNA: TGCAGCGTTGAGGAGGTGCAACTGACGCAGTATTTT; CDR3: CSVEEVQLTQYF
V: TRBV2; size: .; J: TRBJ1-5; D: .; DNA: TGTGCCAGCAGTGAACAGTACAATCAGCCCCAGCATTTT; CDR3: CASSEQYNQPQHF
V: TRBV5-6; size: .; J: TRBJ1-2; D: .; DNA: TGTGCCAGCAGCCCGGGTCAGGGATCCTATGGCTACACCTTC; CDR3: CASSPGQGSYGYTF
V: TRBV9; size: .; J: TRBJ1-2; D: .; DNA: TGTGCCAGCAGCGCATCCAGGGAACTCTATGGCTACACCTTC; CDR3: CASSASRELYGYTF
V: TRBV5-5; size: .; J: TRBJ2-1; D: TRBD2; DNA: TGTGCCAGCAGCTTAAGAGCGGGGGGTTCCAATGAGCAGTTCTTC; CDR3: CASSLRAGGSNEQFF
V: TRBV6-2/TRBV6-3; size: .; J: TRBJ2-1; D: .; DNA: TGTGCCAGCAGCCGAAAACAGGGAATCGATGAGCAGTTCTTC; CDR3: CASSRKQGIDEQFF
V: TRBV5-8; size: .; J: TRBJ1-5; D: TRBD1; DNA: TGTGCCAGCAGCCAAATGACAGGGAGCAATCAGCCCCAGCATTTT; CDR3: CASSQMTGSNQPQHF
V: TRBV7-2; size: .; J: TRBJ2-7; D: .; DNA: TGTGCCAGCAGCTTACGAGTGTTCTCCTACGAGCAGTACTTC; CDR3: CASSLRVFSYEQYF
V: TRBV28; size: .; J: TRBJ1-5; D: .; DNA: TGTGCCATCACCCCGGGGGGGAATCAGCCCCAGCATTTT; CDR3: CAITPGGNQPQHF
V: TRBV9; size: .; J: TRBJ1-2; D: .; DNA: TGTGCCAGCAGCGTAGGCGGGGGCGGCTACACCTTC; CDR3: CASSVGGGGYTF
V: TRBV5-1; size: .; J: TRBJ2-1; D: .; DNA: TGCGCCAGCAGCTTGGCCAACTATGAGCAGTTCTTC; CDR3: CASSLANYEQFF
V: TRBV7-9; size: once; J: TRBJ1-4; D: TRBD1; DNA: TGTGCCAGCAGCTTTGGTACAGGGGGAACTAATGAAAAACTGTTTTTT; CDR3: CASSFGTGGTNEKLFF
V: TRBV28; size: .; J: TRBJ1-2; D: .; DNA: TGTGCCAGCAGTTTACCACAGCACTATGGCTACACCTTC; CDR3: CASSLPQHYGYTF
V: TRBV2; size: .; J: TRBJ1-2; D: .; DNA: TGTGCCAGCACCTCAGGGGACGGATACTATGGCTACACCTTC; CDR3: CASTSGDGYYGYTF
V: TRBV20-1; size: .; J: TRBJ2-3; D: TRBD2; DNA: TGCAGTGCTAGTAAGACTAGCGGCCGCCGCACAGATACGCAGTATTTT; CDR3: CSASKTSGRRTDTQYF
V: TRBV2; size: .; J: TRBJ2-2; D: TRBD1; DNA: TGTGCCAGCAGCCGGGACAGGGACACCGGGGAGCTGTTTTTT; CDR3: CASSRDRDTGELFF
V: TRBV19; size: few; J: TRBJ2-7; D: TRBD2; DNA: TGTGCCAGTAGTATAGTAGCGGGCGAGCAGTACTTC; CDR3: CASSIVAGEQYF
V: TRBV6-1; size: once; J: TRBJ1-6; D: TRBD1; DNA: TGTGCCAGCAGTGAAGGACAGGGGGGTTCACCCCTCCACTTT; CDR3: CASSEGQGGSPLHF
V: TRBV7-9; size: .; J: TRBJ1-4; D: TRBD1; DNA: TGTGCCAGCAGCTTAGGGGACAGGACTTACGGGCGTAATGAAAAACTGTTTTTT; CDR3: CASSLGDRTYGRNEKLFF
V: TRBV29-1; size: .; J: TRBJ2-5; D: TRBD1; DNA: TGCAGCGTGGCAGGGGGCTCAGGGGAGACCCAGTACTTC; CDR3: CSVAGGSGETQYF
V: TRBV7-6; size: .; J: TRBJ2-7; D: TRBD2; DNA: TGTGCCAGCAGCCCCCGAAGCGGGGGGCGCTCCTACGAGCAGTACTTC; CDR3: CASSPRSGGRSYEQYF
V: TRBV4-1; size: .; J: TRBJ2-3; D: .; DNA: TGCGCCAGCAGCCTAACTACAGATACGCAGTATTTT; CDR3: CASSLTTDTQYF
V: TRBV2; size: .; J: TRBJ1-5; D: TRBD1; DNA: TGTGCCAGCAGTGGGGGGGGACAGGGAAGAGGACAGCCCCAGCATTTT; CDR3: CASSGGGQGRGQPQHF
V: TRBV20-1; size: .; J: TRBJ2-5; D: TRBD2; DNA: TGCAGTGCTAGTTTCGCGGGGGGGCCGGGGGAGACCCAGTACTTC; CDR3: CSASFAGGPGETQYF
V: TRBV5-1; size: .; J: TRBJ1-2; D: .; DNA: TGCGCCAGCAGCTTTTCAGGAAACTATGGCTACACCTTC; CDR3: CASSFSGNYGYTF
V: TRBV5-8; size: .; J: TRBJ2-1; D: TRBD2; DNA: TGTGCCAGCAGCTTGACACTAGCGGGGGTCTACAATGAGCAGTTCTTC; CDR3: CASSLTLAGVYNEQFF
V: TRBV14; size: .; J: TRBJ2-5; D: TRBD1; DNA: TGTGCCAGCAGCCCAAACAGGGGGCGGAGAGAGACCCAGTACTTC; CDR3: CASSPNRGRRETQYF
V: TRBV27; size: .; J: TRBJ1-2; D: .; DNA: TGTGCCAGCAGACCCAACAGGGCCAGTCCGCGTGGCTACACCTTC; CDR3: CASRPNRASPRGYTF
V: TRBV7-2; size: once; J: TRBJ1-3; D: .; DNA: TGTGCCAGCAGCCTCAGGGATTACCCGTTCTCTGGAAACACCATATATTTT; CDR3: CASSLRDYPFSGNTIYF
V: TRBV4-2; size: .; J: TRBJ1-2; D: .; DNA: TGTGCCAGCAGCCAAGCCGTCTATGGCTACACCTTC; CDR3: CASSQAVYGYTF
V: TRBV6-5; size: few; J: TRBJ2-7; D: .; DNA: TGTGCCACCCCCTTACGGAGGGACGAGCAGTACTTC; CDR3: CATPLRRDEQYF
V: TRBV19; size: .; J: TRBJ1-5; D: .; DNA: TGTGCCAGTACCTTGGGGGGACAGCCCCAGCATTTT; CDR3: CASTLGGQPQHF
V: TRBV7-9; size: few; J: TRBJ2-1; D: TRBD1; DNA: TGTGCCAGCAGCCCCCCGGGACAGGGCTCCTACAATGAGCAGTTCTTC; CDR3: CASSPPGQGSYNEQFF
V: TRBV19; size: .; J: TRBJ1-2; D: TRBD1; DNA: TGTGCCAGTCATAGCCCCGGACAGGGAGGTGGCTACACCTTC; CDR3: CASHSPGQGGGYTF
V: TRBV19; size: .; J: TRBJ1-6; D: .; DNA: TGTGCCAGTAGGGGCGACACTGAATATTCACCCCTCCACTTT; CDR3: CASRGDTEYSPLHF
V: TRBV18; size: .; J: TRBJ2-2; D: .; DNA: TGTGCCAGCTCACTAACGAACAGGGTCACCGGGGAGCTGTTTTTT; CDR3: CASSLTNRVTGELFF
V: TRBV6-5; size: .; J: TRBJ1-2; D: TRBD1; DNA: TGTGCCAGCAGTCAACAGGGGCCCTATGGCTACACCTTC; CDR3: CASSQQGPYGYTF
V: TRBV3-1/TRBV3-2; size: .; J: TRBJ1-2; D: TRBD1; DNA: TGTGCCAGCAGCCCGAGACAGGGGCCGATTTATGGCTACACCTTC; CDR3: CASSPRQGPIYGYTF